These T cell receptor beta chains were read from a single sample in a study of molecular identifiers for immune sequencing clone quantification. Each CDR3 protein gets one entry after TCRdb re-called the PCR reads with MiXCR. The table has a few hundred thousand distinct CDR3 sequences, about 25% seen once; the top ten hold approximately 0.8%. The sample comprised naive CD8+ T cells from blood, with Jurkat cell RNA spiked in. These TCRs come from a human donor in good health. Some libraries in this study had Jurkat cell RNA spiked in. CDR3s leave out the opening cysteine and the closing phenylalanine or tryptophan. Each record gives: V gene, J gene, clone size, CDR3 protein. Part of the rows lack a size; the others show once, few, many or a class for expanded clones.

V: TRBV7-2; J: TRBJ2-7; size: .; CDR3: ASSSLRQGADEQY
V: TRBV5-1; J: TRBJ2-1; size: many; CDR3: ASSLAPDSYNEQF
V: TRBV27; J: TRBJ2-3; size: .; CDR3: ASSYGTAIDTQY
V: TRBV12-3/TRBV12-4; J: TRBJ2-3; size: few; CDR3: ASTLGLAATDTQY
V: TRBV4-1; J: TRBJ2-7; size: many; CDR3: ASSQDVGSSYEQY
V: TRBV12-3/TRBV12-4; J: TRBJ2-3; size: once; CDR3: ASSLVFSGGTDTQY
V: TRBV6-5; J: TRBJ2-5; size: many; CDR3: ASSLGGIRTQY
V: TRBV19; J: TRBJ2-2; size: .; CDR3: ASTPNTGELF
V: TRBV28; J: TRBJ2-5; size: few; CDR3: ASSPQTGLETQY
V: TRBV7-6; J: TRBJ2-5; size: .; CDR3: ASSAGLQETQY
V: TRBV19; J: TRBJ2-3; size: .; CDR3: ASSIGLPKDTQY
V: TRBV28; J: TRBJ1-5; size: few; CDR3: ASSLIGRLSNQPQH
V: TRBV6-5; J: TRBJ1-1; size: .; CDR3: ASTPRVGDSEAF
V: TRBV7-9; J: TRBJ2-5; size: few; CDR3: ASRNRAQETQY
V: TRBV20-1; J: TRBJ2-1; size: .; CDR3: SPATAYPVSANEQF
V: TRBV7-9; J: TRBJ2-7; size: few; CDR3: ASTTDRDDYEQY
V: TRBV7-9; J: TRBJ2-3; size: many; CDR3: ASSPRGRDTQY
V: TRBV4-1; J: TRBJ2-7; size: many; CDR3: ASSQDGGGRLGEQY
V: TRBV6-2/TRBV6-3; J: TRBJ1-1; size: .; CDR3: ASSNLSFSRRAF
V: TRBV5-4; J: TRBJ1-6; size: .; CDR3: ASSLSGIAGSPLH
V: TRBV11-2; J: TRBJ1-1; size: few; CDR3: ASSPDPAANTEAF
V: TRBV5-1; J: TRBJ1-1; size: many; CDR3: ASSLHGTAIEAF
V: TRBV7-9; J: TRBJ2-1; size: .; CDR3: ASSLDAGPYNEQF
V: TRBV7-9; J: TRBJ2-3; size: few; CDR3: ASSLGARATDTQY
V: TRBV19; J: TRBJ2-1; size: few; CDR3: ASSTSFNEQF
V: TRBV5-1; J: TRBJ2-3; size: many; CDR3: ASSLDSYTQY
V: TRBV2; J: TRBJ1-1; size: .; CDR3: ASSISINTEAF
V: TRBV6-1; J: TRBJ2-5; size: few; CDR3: ASREWGSGETQY
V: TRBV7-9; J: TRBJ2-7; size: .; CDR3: ASSQTVGTEQY
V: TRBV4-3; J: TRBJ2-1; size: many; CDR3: ASSQDRWAGNEQF
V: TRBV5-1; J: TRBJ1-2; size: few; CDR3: ASSLVIQSNYGYT
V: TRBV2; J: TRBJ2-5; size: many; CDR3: ASSEAGGLKTQY
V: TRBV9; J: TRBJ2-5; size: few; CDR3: ASSAGGQETQY
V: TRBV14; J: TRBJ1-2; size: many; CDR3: ASSQDLGASYGYT
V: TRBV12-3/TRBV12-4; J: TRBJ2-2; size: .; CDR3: ASSFRRGGGELF
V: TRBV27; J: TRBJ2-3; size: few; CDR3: ASSLMASGVPDTQY
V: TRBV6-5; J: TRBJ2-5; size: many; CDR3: ASSGYRGKETQY
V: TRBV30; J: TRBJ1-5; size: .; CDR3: ACQDFNQPQH
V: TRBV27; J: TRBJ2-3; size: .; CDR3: ASSSPSGTDTQY
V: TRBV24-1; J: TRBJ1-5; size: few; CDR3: ATSDLLGCLGNQPQH
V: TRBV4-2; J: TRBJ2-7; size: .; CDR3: ASSQGETSGTYEQY
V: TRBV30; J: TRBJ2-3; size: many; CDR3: AWSVAVSSTDTQY
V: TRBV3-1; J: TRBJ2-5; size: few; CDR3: ASRYRTSGANQETQY
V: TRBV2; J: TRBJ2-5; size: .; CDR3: ASRAPGGPIEETQY
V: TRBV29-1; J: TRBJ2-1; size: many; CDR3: SVIPSRTSGYGEQF
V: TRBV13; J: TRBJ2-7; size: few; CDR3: ASSLGLTGGFYEQY
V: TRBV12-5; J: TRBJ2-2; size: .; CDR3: ASEDANTGELF
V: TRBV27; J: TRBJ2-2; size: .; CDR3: ASSAMAGGAGELY
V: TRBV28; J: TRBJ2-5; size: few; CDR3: ASSLLGQGGETQY
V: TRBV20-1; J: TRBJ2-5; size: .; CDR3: SASSVLLWQETQY
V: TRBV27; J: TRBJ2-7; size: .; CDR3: ASSGGLAETYEQY
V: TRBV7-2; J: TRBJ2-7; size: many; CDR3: ASSLTRWTDSYEQY
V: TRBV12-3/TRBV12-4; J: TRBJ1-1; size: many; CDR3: ASSLHRGLGNTEAF
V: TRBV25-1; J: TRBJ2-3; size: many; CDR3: ASRLADSDTQY